This paragraph reports one T cell receptor (beta chain). Its antigen remains unknown. The data are from a study of T cell responses to AZD1222 COVID-19 vaccine. Germline assignment: CDR1 MGHRA and CDR2 YSYEKL. CDR3 length equals 16 residues. Germline trimming cut 2 bases from V and 8 bases from J; bases unmatched to any gene: 11. Study findings and constraints: Targeting of unmutated variant regions was reportedly seen in nearly half of spike-specific TCRs. Recipients of AZD1222 seropositive at baseline numbered only 5 or 6. There were mostly white British donors and more females than males, and clonal diversity was possibly underestimated. At 160-218 and 743-854, vaccine-associated CD4 TCRs were dominant, and they spanned spike.

Repertoires were generated with immunoSEQ multiplex PCR, while TCRdb's copy carries only in-frame clones and drops some. The sample has 180,000 or so clones, approximately 90% seen once. The specimen was peripheral blood, collected 28 days after the second AZD1222 dose. The sequence came from an adult who received the AZD1222 COVID-19 vaccine. The chain is built from TRBV4-1 and TRBJ2-1; 8 bases agree with TRBD2. CDR3 in amino acids: CASSQPSGLGLDEQFF. CDR3 nucleotides: TGCGCCAGCAGCCAACCCTCGGGACTAGGGTTGGATGAGCAGTTCTTC.